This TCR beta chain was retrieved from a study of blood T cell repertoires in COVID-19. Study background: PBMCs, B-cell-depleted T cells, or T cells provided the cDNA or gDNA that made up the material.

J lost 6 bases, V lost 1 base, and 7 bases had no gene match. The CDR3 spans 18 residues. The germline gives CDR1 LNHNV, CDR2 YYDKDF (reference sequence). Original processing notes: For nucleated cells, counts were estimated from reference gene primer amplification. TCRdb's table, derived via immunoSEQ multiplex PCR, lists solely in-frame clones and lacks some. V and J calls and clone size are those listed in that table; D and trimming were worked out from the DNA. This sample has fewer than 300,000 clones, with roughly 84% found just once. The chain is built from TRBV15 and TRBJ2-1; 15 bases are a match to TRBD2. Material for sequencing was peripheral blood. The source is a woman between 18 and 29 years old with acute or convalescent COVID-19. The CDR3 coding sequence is TGTGCCACCAGCAGAGTGCCCGGACTAGCGGGGGGGGGCAATGAGCAGTTCTTC. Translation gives CATSRVPGLAGGGNEQFF.